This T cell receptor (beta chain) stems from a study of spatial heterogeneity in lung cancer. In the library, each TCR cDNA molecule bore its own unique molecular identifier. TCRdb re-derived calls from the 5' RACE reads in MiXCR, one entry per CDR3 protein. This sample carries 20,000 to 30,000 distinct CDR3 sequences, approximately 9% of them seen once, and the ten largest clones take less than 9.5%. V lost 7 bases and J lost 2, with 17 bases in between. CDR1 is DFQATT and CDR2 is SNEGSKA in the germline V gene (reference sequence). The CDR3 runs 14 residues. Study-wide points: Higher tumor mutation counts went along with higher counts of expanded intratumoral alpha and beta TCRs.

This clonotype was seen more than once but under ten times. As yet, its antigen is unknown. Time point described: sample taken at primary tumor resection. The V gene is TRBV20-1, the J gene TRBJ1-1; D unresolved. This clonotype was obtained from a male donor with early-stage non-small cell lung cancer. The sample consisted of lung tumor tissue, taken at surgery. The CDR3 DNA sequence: TGCAGTGTTCCGACCCGAACCCTAAACACTGAAGCTTTCTTT. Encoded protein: CSVPTRTLNTEAFF.